The rows below give T cell receptor beta chains drawn from one sample of a study of blood T cell repertoires in COVID-19. The assay was immunoSEQ multiplex PCR, and TCRdb's table has in-frame clones only and misses some. The profile shows some 120,000 clones, more than 75% of them singletons. Sequencing input: peripheral blood. The receptors here all came from a man between 60 and 75 years old with COVID-19, enrolled during active disease. Both conserved end residues are part of each CDR3. The order of the fields is J gene, D gene, V gene, clone size, CDR3 DNA, CDR3 protein. The D gene is left open where the match is weak. Rows may omit the clone size; those that give it use once, few, many or a size class.

j_call: TRBJ1-1; d_call: TRBD1; v_call: TRBV7-6; clone_size: NA; cdr3_nt: TGTGCCAGCAGCTCCCGGGACAGGGGCAATACTGAAGCTTTCTTT; cdr3_aa: CASSSRDRGNTEAFF
j_call: TRBJ1-2; d_call: NA; v_call: TRBV24-1; clone_size: NA; cdr3_nt: TGTGCCACCAGTGACCCGGGAGCTTCGAAGGATGGCTACACCTTC; cdr3_aa: CATSDPGASKDGYTF
j_call: TRBJ1-2; d_call: NA; v_call: TRBV28; clone_size: NA; cdr3_nt: TGTGCCAGCAGTTTAAGCAGGGTGCCTCGTCGAGGCTACACCTTC; cdr3_aa: CASSLSRVPRRGYTF
j_call: TRBJ2-7; d_call: TRBD1; v_call: TRBV18; clone_size: once; cdr3_nt: TGTGCCAGCTCACCACAGGGGGCGTACGAGCAGTACTTC; cdr3_aa: CASSPQGAYEQYF
j_call: TRBJ1-2; d_call: NA; v_call: TRBV19; clone_size: once; cdr3_nt: TGTGCCAGTAGTATGGGGACGGAGGGCCCCTATGGCTACACCTTC; cdr3_aa: CASSMGTEGPYGYTF
j_call: TRBJ2-2; d_call: NA; v_call: TRBV5-4; clone_size: many; cdr3_nt: TGTGCCAGCAGTAACCCGGGAAGTCTTCCCGGGGAGCTGTTTTTT; cdr3_aa: CASSNPGSLPGELFF
j_call: TRBJ2-1; d_call: TRBD2; v_call: TRBV12-5; clone_size: once; cdr3_nt: TGTGCTAGTGAGGGCAGCGGGGGTTACAATGAGCAGTTCTTC; cdr3_aa: CASEGSGGYNEQFF
j_call: TRBJ1-1; d_call: TRBD1; v_call: TRBV9; clone_size: NA; cdr3_nt: TGTGCCAGCAGCGTGCAAACACCCCTGGGACAGTGGAACACTGAAGCTTTCTTT; cdr3_aa: CASSVQTPLGQWNTEAFF
j_call: TRBJ1-5; d_call: NA; v_call: TRBV18; clone_size: NA; cdr3_nt: TGTGCCAGCTCGTGGGCGTGGAGCAATCAGCCCCAGCATTTT; cdr3_aa: CASSWAWSNQPQHF
j_call: TRBJ1-6; d_call: NA; v_call: TRBV30; clone_size: NA; cdr3_nt: TGTGCCTGGAGAGGAGGGCTTAATTCACCCCTCCACTTT; cdr3_aa: CAWRGGLNSPLHF
j_call: TRBJ2-1; d_call: TRBD1; v_call: TRBV24-1; clone_size: NA; cdr3_nt: TGTGCCACCAGTGATGGGGGGACAGGACGCTACAATGAGCAGTTCTTC; cdr3_aa: CATSDGGTGRYNEQFF
j_call: TRBJ2-1; d_call: TRBD2; v_call: TRBV7-7; clone_size: NA; cdr3_nt: TGTGCTAGCAGCCCCGCGGCGGGAGGTAGGAATGAGCAGTTCTTC; cdr3_aa: CASSPAAGGRNEQFF
j_call: TRBJ2-7; d_call: TRBD1; v_call: TRBV7-9; clone_size: NA; cdr3_nt: TGTGCCATCCTCCTCCGGGACAGGGTACCTGGCGAGCAGTACTTC; cdr3_aa: CAILLRDRVPGEQYF
j_call: TRBJ1-5; d_call: TRBD1; v_call: TRBV11-2; clone_size: NA; cdr3_nt: TGTGCCAGCAGCTTAGATGGGGCGACAGGGGCTCAGCCCCAGCATTTT; cdr3_aa: CASSLDGATGAQPQHF
j_call: TRBJ1-1; d_call: NA; v_call: TRBV5-1; clone_size: NA; cdr3_nt: TGCGCCAGCAGCCCCCTAAGGGGGGGGAGCACTGAAGCTTTCTTT; cdr3_aa: CASSPLRGGSTEAFF
j_call: TRBJ2-3; d_call: TRBD2; v_call: TRBV7-2; clone_size: NA; cdr3_nt: TGTGCCAGCAGCTTAGGCGGGAGGAGCTCAGATACGCAGTATTTT; cdr3_aa: CASSLGGRSSDTQYF
j_call: TRBJ2-5; d_call: NA; v_call: TRBV11-3; clone_size: NA; cdr3_nt: TGTGCCAGCAGCTTAGACCTCCAAGAGACCCAGTACTTC; cdr3_aa: CASSLDLQETQYF
j_call: TRBJ1-1; d_call: NA; v_call: TRBV3-1/TRBV3-2; clone_size: NA; cdr3_nt: TGTGCCAGCAGCCAAGGTGCAGGGTCTTTCTTT; cdr3_aa: CASSQGAGSFF
j_call: TRBJ1-1; d_call: TRBD1; v_call: TRBV19; clone_size: NA; cdr3_nt: TGTGCCAGTAGTACCCAGACAGGGGGCGCAGACACTGAAGCTTTCTTT; cdr3_aa: CASSTQTGGADTEAFF
j_call: TRBJ1-1; d_call: NA; v_call: TRBV30; clone_size: NA; cdr3_nt: TGTGCCTGGAACAATGGGAACACTGAAGCTTTCTTT; cdr3_aa: CAWNNGNTEAFF
j_call: TRBJ1-2; d_call: NA; v_call: TRBV21-1; clone_size: NA; cdr3_nt: TGTGCCAGCAGTGACCCGAGGGGGGGGCGGTTACATGGCTACACCTTC; cdr3_aa: CASSDPRGGRLHGYTF
j_call: TRBJ2-5; d_call: TRBD2; v_call: TRBV3-1/TRBV3-2; clone_size: NA; cdr3_nt: TGTGCCAGCAGCCAAGACCAGGGGACTAGCGGAAGCGGGACCCAGTACTTC; cdr3_aa: CASSQDQGTSGSGTQYF
j_call: TRBJ2-3; d_call: TRBD1; v_call: TRBV3-1/TRBV3-2; clone_size: NA; cdr3_nt: TGTGCCAGCAGTAACAGGGGTACAGATACGCAGTATTTT; cdr3_aa: CASSNRGTDTQYF
j_call: TRBJ1-2; d_call: NA; v_call: TRBV19; clone_size: NA; cdr3_nt: TGTGCCACCGCCCGGACAGCTAACTATGGCTACACCTTC; cdr3_aa: CATARTANYGYTF
j_call: TRBJ1-2; d_call: NA; v_call: TRBV9; clone_size: NA; cdr3_nt: TGTGCCAGCAGCATCCGGGATTATACTAACTATGGCTACACCTTC; cdr3_aa: CASSIRDYTNYGYTF
j_call: TRBJ2-7; d_call: NA; v_call: TRBV9; clone_size: NA; cdr3_nt: TGTGCCAGCAGCGTAGAGGATGCAGGGTTCTACGAGCAGTACTTC; cdr3_aa: CASSVEDAGFYEQYF
j_call: TRBJ2-7; d_call: TRBD2; v_call: TRBV5-4; clone_size: once; cdr3_nt: TGTGCCAGCAGCTTGGATGGGACTAACCTCTACGAGCAGTACTTC; cdr3_aa: CASSLDGTNLYEQYF
j_call: TRBJ2-1; d_call: TRBD2; v_call: TRBV19; clone_size: NA; cdr3_nt: TGTGCCAGTAGTATCCTAGCGGGAAAAGGGGGTGAGCAGTTCTTC; cdr3_aa: CASSILAGKGGEQFF
j_call: TRBJ2-1; d_call: NA; v_call: TRBV11-2; clone_size: NA; cdr3_nt: TGTGCCAGCAGCTTAGGAGGGCGCAGTGAGCAGTTCTTC; cdr3_aa: CASSLGGRSEQFF
j_call: TRBJ1-4; d_call: TRBD1; v_call: TRBV25-1; clone_size: NA; cdr3_nt: TGTGCCAGCAGTGCCTCGGACAGGGTGCCTGAAAAACTGTTTTTT; cdr3_aa: CASSASDRVPEKLFF
j_call: TRBJ1-1; d_call: NA; v_call: TRBV28; clone_size: NA; cdr3_nt: TGTGCCAGCAGTCCCTTGTTCGGGACAAGGGACACTGAAGCTTTCTTT; cdr3_aa: CASSPLFGTRDTEAFF
j_call: TRBJ1-2; d_call: TRBD1; v_call: TRBV10-3; clone_size: NA; cdr3_nt: TGTGCCATCAGTGATGGGGACAGGGGCGGGGGCTACACCTTC; cdr3_aa: CAISDGDRGGGYTF
j_call: TRBJ2-2; d_call: NA; v_call: TRBV5-8; clone_size: NA; cdr3_nt: TGTGCCAGCAGCTTCAGGGGGGAACTCAGCACCGGGGAGCTGTTTTTT; cdr3_aa: CASSFRGELSTGELFF
j_call: TRBJ1-1; d_call: TRBD1; v_call: TRBV5-4; clone_size: few; cdr3_nt: TGTGCCAGCAGCCCGCGCCGACAGGGAACGAACACTGAAGCTTTCTTT; cdr3_aa: CASSPRRQGTNTEAFF
j_call: TRBJ2-3; d_call: NA; v_call: TRBV6-1; clone_size: NA; cdr3_nt: TGTGCCAGCAGTGAAAGCGGTCTCCCAGATACGCAGTATTTT; cdr3_aa: CASSESGLPDTQYF
j_call: TRBJ2-1; d_call: TRBD2; v_call: TRBV5-1; clone_size: NA; cdr3_nt: TGCGCCAGCCAGACTAGCGTAGCCTACAATGAGCAGTTCTTC; cdr3_aa: CASQTSVAYNEQFF
j_call: TRBJ2-7; d_call: NA; v_call: TRBV4-2; clone_size: NA; cdr3_nt: TGTGCCAGCAGCCTGCTCTACAGCTACGAGCAGTACTTC; cdr3_aa: CASSLLYSYEQYF
j_call: TRBJ1-5; d_call: NA; v_call: TRBV6-5; clone_size: NA; cdr3_nt: TGTGCCAGCAGTTACGGACAAGACAATCAGCCCCAGCATTTT; cdr3_aa: CASSYGQDNQPQHF
j_call: TRBJ2-3; d_call: NA; v_call: TRBV4-2; clone_size: once; cdr3_nt: TGTGCCAGCAGCCCGTCGGGAGTGGGGGCAGATACGCAGTATTTT; cdr3_aa: CASSPSGVGADTQYF
j_call: TRBJ1-5; d_call: NA; v_call: TRBV5-8; clone_size: once; cdr3_nt: TGTGCCAGCAGCTTGGACGGTGGCAGGGAAGGTCAGCCCCAGCATTTT; cdr3_aa: CASSLDGGREGQPQHF
j_call: TRBJ2-1; d_call: NA; v_call: TRBV13; clone_size: few; cdr3_nt: TGTGCCAGCAGCTCCCGACAGGTCGAAACCTACAATGAGCAGTTCTTC; cdr3_aa: CASSSRQVETYNEQFF
j_call: TRBJ2-3; d_call: TRBD2; v_call: TRBV20-1; clone_size: NA; cdr3_nt: TGCAGTGCTAGTCCACTAGCGGGAGGGGATACGCAGTATTTT; cdr3_aa: CSASPLAGGDTQYF
j_call: TRBJ2-1; d_call: NA; v_call: TRBV10-3; clone_size: NA; cdr3_nt: TGTGCCATCAGTGACAGGGGAGGGGGCAATGAGCAGTTCTTC; cdr3_aa: CAISDRGGGNEQFF
j_call: TRBJ2-7; d_call: TRBD1; v_call: TRBV6-5; clone_size: NA; cdr3_nt: TGTGCCAGCAGTTACTCGAGACAGGGACACGAGCAGTACTTC; cdr3_aa: CASSYSRQGHEQYF
j_call: TRBJ1-5; d_call: NA; v_call: TRBV5-6; clone_size: NA; cdr3_nt: TGTGCCAGCAGCCCGCTCAGGGGAGGCAATCAGCCCCAGCATTTT; cdr3_aa: CASSPLRGGNQPQHF
j_call: TRBJ2-5; d_call: NA; v_call: TRBV5-1; clone_size: NA; cdr3_nt: TGCGCCAGCAGCTATTCTCAAGAGACCCAGTACTTC; cdr3_aa: CASSYSQETQYF
j_call: TRBJ2-2; d_call: TRBD2; v_call: TRBV5-1; clone_size: NA; cdr3_nt: TGCGCCAGCAGCGTTGGGATAAAGGGGACTAGCGCCGTGAACACCGGGGAGCTGTTTTTT; cdr3_aa: CASSVGIKGTSAVNTGELFF
j_call: TRBJ1-2; d_call: NA; v_call: TRBV4-1; clone_size: NA; cdr3_nt: TGCGCCAGCAGCCGAACCCGGGACAAGTCGAGGGCGGGCTACACCTTC; cdr3_aa: CASSRTRDKSRAGYTF
j_call: TRBJ2-1; d_call: TRBD2; v_call: TRBV5-1; clone_size: once; cdr3_nt: TGCGCCAGCAGCTCCCAAGCGGGAGACGGGGAGCAGTTCTTC; cdr3_aa: CASSSQAGDGEQFF
j_call: TRBJ1-2; d_call: TRBD1; v_call: TRBV6-8; clone_size: once; cdr3_nt: TGTGCCAGCAGTCCTCAAGAAGGACAGGGGTTTTATGGCTACACCTTC; cdr3_aa: CASSPQEGQGFYGYTF
j_call: TRBJ1-1; d_call: NA; v_call: TRBV3-1/TRBV3-2; clone_size: NA; cdr3_nt: TGTGCCAGCAGCCGAATGAGTGGTGACACTGAAGCTTTCTTT; cdr3_aa: CASSRMSGDTEAFF
j_call: TRBJ2-2; d_call: NA; v_call: TRBV11-2; clone_size: NA; cdr3_nt: TGTGCCAGCAGCTTAATAATGCGGGTCTTCAACACCGGGGAGCTGTTTTTT; cdr3_aa: CASSLIMRVFNTGELFF
j_call: TRBJ2-7; d_call: NA; v_call: TRBV7-6; clone_size: NA; cdr3_nt: TGTGCCAGCAGCTTAACAGACGCCGCATCCTACGAGCAGTACTTC; cdr3_aa: CASSLTDAASYEQYF
j_call: TRBJ1-5; d_call: TRBD1; v_call: TRBV19; clone_size: NA; cdr3_nt: TGTGCCACCTCGACAGGGATTGAGCAGCCCCAGCATTTT; cdr3_aa: CATSTGIEQPQHF
j_call: TRBJ2-3; d_call: TRBD2; v_call: TRBV11-2; clone_size: NA; cdr3_nt: TGTGCCAGCAGCTACTTACGGGGGGGTATAGCAGATACGCAGTATTTT; cdr3_aa: CASSYLRGGIADTQYF